The rows below give T cell receptor beta chains drawn from one sample of a study of T cells in narcolepsy. Generated by immunoSEQ multiplex PCR, the TCRdb table keeps only in-frame clones and is missing some. The sample contains 15,000 to 20,000 clones, 70% to 90% of which appear only once. The sequencing sample was made of memory (CD45RA-) CD4+ T cells from blood. Receptors were obtained from a human donor in good health. Each CDR3 is given with its conserved first and last residue. The D gene is left open where the match is weak. Clone size is shown for a subset of rows, as once, few, many or a class of expanded clone.

>TRBJ2-2|TRBV29-1|13|once|.
TGCAGCGTTAGGCAGACGAACACCGGGGAGCTGTTTTTT
CSVRQTNTGELFF
>TRBJ2-7|TRBV7-9|15|.|.
TGTGCCAGCAGCTCCCTCGGAGCCCTTTACTACGAGCAGTACTTC
CASSSLGALYYEQYF
>TRBJ2-1|TRBV19|12|.|.
TGTGCCACCGGGACATTTAACAATGAGCAGTTCTTC
CATGTFNNEQFF
>TRBJ1-2|TRBV27|16|few|TRBD1
TGTGCCAGCAGTTTAAGTTCGGGACAGGGCCTCGGAGGCTACACCTTC
CASSLSSGQGLGGYTF
>TRBJ2-5|TRBV7-9|14|.|.
TGTGCCAGCAGCCGCCTCCGGGACGAAGAGACCCAGTACTTC
CASSRLRDEETQYF
>TRBJ1-1|TRBV6-6|13|once|TRBD1
TGTGCCAGCAGTTACCCAGGACAGGGTGAAGCTTTCTTT
CASSYPGQGEAFF
>TRBJ2-3|TRBV11-2|16|.|.
TGTGCCAGCAGCTTAGCCGGGAGCCCTAGCACAGATACGCAGTATTTT
CASSLAGSPSTDTQYF
>TRBJ1-1|TRBV7-2|14|few|.
TGTGCCAGCAGCTTGACAGGACGGAACACTGAAGCTTTCTTT
CASSLTGRNTEAFF
>TRBJ2-3|TRBV4-2|16|.|TRBD2
TGTGCCAGCAGCCGGACTATAGCGGGGAGCACAGATACGCAGTATTTT
CASSRTIAGSTDTQYF
>TRBJ2-7|TRBV7-2|16|.|.
TGTGCCAGCAGCTTTTTTCATCGGTTAGGGGTGGACGAGCAGTACTTC
CASSFFHRLGVDEQYF
>TRBJ1-1|TRBV2|13|few|.
TGTGCCAGCAGTGCCGAAGGGAACACTGAAGCTTTCTTT
CASSAEGNTEAFF
>TRBJ2-5|TRBV7-2|14|.|.
TGTGCCAGCAGCCCAGGGACTCTCGGGGAGACCCAGTACTTC
CASSPGTLGETQYF
>TRBJ2-7|TRBV6-5|13|.|.
TGTGCCAGCAACAATAAGCCTCCACGCGAGCAGTACTTC
CASNNKPPREQYF
>TRBJ2-7|TRBV4-2|15|.|TRBD2
TGTGCCAGCAGCCAGCTACTAGCGAAGCACTACGAGCAGTACTTC
CASSQLLAKHYEQYF
>TRBJ1-2|TRBV19|14|once|.
TGTGCCAGTAGTATAGGCCCGAATAACTATGGCTACACCTTC
CASSIGPNNYGYTF
>TRBJ2-2|TRBV19|14|.|.
TGTGCCAGTAGTAGTCAGCGAGTCTCCGGGGAGCTGTTTTTT
CASSSQRVSGELFF
>TRBJ1-5|TRBV27|16|once|.
TGTGCCAGCAGTTTATCCGGGAGGAGGGGCAATCAGCCCCAGCATTTT
CASSLSGRRGNQPQHF
>TRBJ1-1|TRBV25-1|13|.|.
TGTGCCAGCAGTGACGGTCAAATCACTGAAGCTTTCTTT
CASSDGQITEAFF
>TRBJ1-4|TRBV18|15|.|.
TGTGCCAGCTCACCCATAGGGGCGGAAAATGAAAAACTGTTTTTT
CASSPIGAENEKLFF
>TRBJ1-1|TRBV25-1|14|.|.
TGTGCCAGCAGTGCCTCAGACAGAATCACTGAAGCTTTCTTT
CASSASDRITEAFF
>TRBJ1-1|TRBV10-2|14|few|.
TGCGCCAGCAGTGAGAGGCCGTCTAACACTGAAGCTTTCTTT
CASSERPSNTEAFF
>TRBJ1-1|TRBV10-3|15|.|.
TGTGCCATCAGTGAGTCGGGCGGGTTTGTTGTGAAAGCTTTCTTT
CAISESGGFVVKAFF
>TRBJ1-1|TRBV5-1|14|.|TRBD1
TGCGCCAGCAGCCCTCGACAGGGGAGTACTGAAGCTTTCTTT
CASSPRQGSTEAFF
>TRBJ2-5|TRBV6-1|16|.|.
TGTGCCAGCAGTGGGGGGGCGGGGCGATCGCAAGAGACCCAGTACTTC
CASSGGAGRSQETQYF
>TRBJ1-3|TRBV25-1|17|.|.
TGTGCCAGCAGTGAATTTGGCAGGGCAAGAACTGGAAACACCATATATTTT
CASSEFGRARTGNTIYF
>TRBJ1-2|TRBV6-5|15|.|.
TGTGCCAGCAGTTACGATCCGGACAGCCCGTATGGCTACACCTTC
CASSYDPDSPYGYTF
>TRBJ1-1|TRBV2|15|.|.
TGTGCCAGCAGTGAAGGGCCGGACTTGAACACTGAAGCTTTCTTT
CASSEGPDLNTEAFF
>TRBJ2-7|TRBV5-4|14|.|TRBD1
TGTGCCAGCAGCCCAGGGACAGGGACTTACGAGCAGTACTTC
CASSPGTGTYEQYF
>TRBJ2-7|TRBV7-9|15|once|TRBD2
TGTGCCAGCAGTCTCGTTAGCGGGAGGGCTGGCGAGCAGTACTTC
CASSLVSGRAGEQYF
>TRBJ1-4|TRBV19|16|.|TRBD1
TGTGCCAGTAGCAACCGACAGGGATCAACTAATGAAAAACTGTTTTTT
CASSNRQGSTNEKLFF
>TRBJ2-1|TRBV7-2|15|.|.
TGTGCCAGCAGCCCACGAGGGACAAGTCCGAATGAGCAGTTCTTC
CASSPRGTSPNEQFF
>TRBJ1-1|TRBV4-1|17|few|.
TGCGCCAGCAGCCAAGGAGGGTTCGACAGCATGAACACTGAAGCTTTCTTT
CASSQGGFDSMNTEAFF
>TRBJ1-2|TRBV7-2|12|once|.
TGTGCCAGCAGCTCAGGCAGCTTTGGCTACACCTTC
CASSSGSFGYTF
>TRBJ1-1|TRBV19|15|.|.
TGTGCCAGTACCCCGGGGATAGTCATGAACACTGAAGCTTTCTTT
CASTPGIVMNTEAFF
>TRBJ2-1|TRBV6-6|16|.|TRBD1
TGTGCCAGCAGTTCCCTCGGGACAGGGCTCTTCAATGAGCAGTTCTTC
CASSSLGTGLFNEQFF
>TRBJ2-7|TRBV7-2|18|.|TRBD2
TGTGCCAGCAGCTCCCGAGTACTAGCGGGAGGACTCGAGAGCGAGCAGTACTTC
CASSSRVLAGGLESEQYF
>TRBJ2-7|TRBV28|14|.|.
TGTGCCAGCAGTTTGAAACCGAGTTCCTACGAGCAGTACTTC
CASSLKPSSYEQYF
>TRBJ1-5|TRBV7-2|14|.|.
TGTGCCAGCAGCTTAACGGTCCAAAATCAGCCCCAGCATTTT
CASSLTVQNQPQHF
>TRBJ1-6|TRBV2|14|.|.
TGTGCCAGCAGTGAAAGGGGTTCAGATTCACCCCTCCACTTT
CASSERGSDSPLHF
>TRBJ2-3|TRBV30|15|.|TRBD2
TGTGCCTGGAGTGTAGCAAGCGGGAGGGGGGGGAAGCAGTATTTT
CAWSVASGRGGKQYF
>TRBJ2-5|TRBV7-9|13|.|TRBD1
TGTGCCAGCAGCCCACAGGGGCTGCAGACCCAGTACTTC
CASSPQGLQTQYF
>TRBJ2-5|TRBV4-1|14|.|TRBD1
TGCGCCAGCAGCCAGGACAGGGTGGGGGGGACCCAGTACTTC
CASSQDRVGGTQYF
>TRBJ2-2|TRBV30|13|.|.
TGTGCCTGGAGCGTCTACAACACCGGGGAGCTGTTTTTT
CAWSVYNTGELFF
>TRBJ1-3|TRBV6-1|13|few|TRBD1
TGTGCCAGCATGAGGGACAGGGCGAACACCATATATTTT
CASMRDRANTIYF
>TRBJ1-1|TRBV7-9|14|.|TRBD1
TGTGCCAGCAGCTTAAGACAGGGACTGGGTGAAGCTTTCTTT
CASSLRQGLGEAFF
>TRBJ1-1|TRBV19|16|few|.
TGTGCCAGTACTAAACATCAGGGCCGACGGAACACTGAAGCTTTCTTT
CASTKHQGRRNTEAFF
>TRBJ2-1|TRBV11-2|13|.|.
TGTGCCAGCAGGGGTGGCGGGCGGAATGAGCAGTTCTTC
CASRGGGRNEQFF
>TRBJ2-3|TRBV5-6|15|.|.
TGTGCCAGCAGCCCGGGGACTGGATACACAGATACGCAGTATTTT
CASSPGTGYTDTQYF
>TRBJ1-5|TRBV6-5|12|.|.
TGTGCCAGCAGTTCCTCCTGGGGGCCCCAGCATTTT
CASSSSWGPQHF
>TRBJ2-3|TRBV7-2|15|.|.
TGTGCCAGCAGCGCGCCGACTAGTGGCGCAGATACGCAGTATTTT
CASSAPTSGADTQYF
>TRBJ1-4|TRBV4-3|14|.|.
TGCGCCAGCAGCCAAGAAGGCCGGGGTGAAAAACTGTTTTTT
CASSQEGRGEKLFF